The clone carrying this T cell receptor beta chain was found a few times. The antigen is unknown. One entry per CDR3 protein results from TCRdb running MiXCR on the 5' RACE reads. The table lists fewer than 700,000 distinct CDR3 sequences, about 20% of them singletons. This record belongs to a study of T-cell memory formation after mild COVID-19. Study-level points and caveats: Pre-infection memory already had some responding clones, implying cross-reactive memory joined. Later expanders leaned CD4+, whereas clones that contracted between day 15 and 85 were balanced CD4/CD8.

CDR1 is KGHDR and CDR2 is SFDVKD in the germline V gene. With V trimmed by 3 bases and J by 4 bases, 3 bases remained unmatched. CDR3 size: 16 residues. This rearrangement joins TRBV24-1 to TRBJ2-2; 11 nucleotides line up with TRBD1. Sequencing was carried out using PBMCs or a T cell subset sorted from them (not recorded which). The source of this sequence is an adult woman who had mild COVID-19 (a few samples of this study predate the infection). Cell type and time point are not known. The CDR3 DNA is TGTGCCACCAGTGATCCGGGGACAGGGGGCACCGGGGAGCTGTTTTTT. It translates to CATSDPGTGGTGELFF.